A selection of T cell receptor beta chains follows, all from one sample in a study of post-analysis software for immune sequencing data. TCRdb itself ran the PCR reads through MiXCR, one entry per CDR3 protein. The data hold roughly 870,000 distinct CDR3 sequences, with approximately 53% observed a single time. Sequenced input: blood. The receptors shown here come from a girl aged 5 to 17 with multiple sclerosis. Each CDR3 is given with its conserved first and last residue. D genes are given only for firm matches. Size tells how often a clone was seen (once, few, many) or the class of an expanded clone, and some rows leave it out.

J gene,clone size,D gene,V gene,CDR3 DNA,CDR3 protein
TRBJ2-3,many,TRBD2,TRBV5-1,TGTGCCAGCAGTTTAGCGGGAGATACGCAGTATTTT,CASSLAGDTQYF
TRBJ2-4,few,TRBD2,TRBV7-2,TGTGCCAGCAGCTTAGCCAGCGGGGGAGGTCAAAACATTCAGTACTTC,CASSLASGGGQNIQYF
TRBJ2-7,.,.,TRBV6-6,TGTGCCAGCAGTTACTCGGCAGGGTCCACCTACGAGCAGTACTTC,CASSYSAGSTYEQYF
TRBJ2-7,few,TRBD1,TRBV20-1,TGCAGCGCCGAGACAGGGGGCAGCTACGAGCAGTACTTC,CSAETGGSYEQYF
TRBJ2-1,.,.,TRBV2,TGTGCCAGCTGGGGACCTTCCTTCGGGTACAATGAGCAGTTCTTC,CASWGPSFGYNEQFF
TRBJ2-7,.,.,TRBV28,TGTGCCAGCAGTCGACCCTCTTCCCCGGATTGGTACGAGCAGTACTTC,CASSRPSSPDWYEQYF
TRBJ2-1,once,.,TRBV15,TGTGCCACCAGCAGAGATAAGCGGTCGGGTGTGGAGCAGTTCTTC,CATSRDKRSGVEQFF
TRBJ2-1,few,.,TRBV2,TGTGCCAGCAGTGAAGGGGCGAACAATGAGCAGTTCTTC,CASSEGANNEQFF
TRBJ2-7,.,.,TRBV11-1,TGTGCCAGCAGCCCCCGGACGGGTGAGCAGTACTTC,CASSPRTGEQYF
TRBJ1-1,few,.,TRBV6-5,TGTGCCAGCAGGCCGGTTTTAGGGGTGGACACTGAAGCTTTCTTT,CASRPVLGVDTEAFF
TRBJ2-7,few,TRBD2,TRBV4-2,TGTGCCAGCAGCCAAGCGGGACTAGACTACGAGCAGTACTTC,CASSQAGLDYEQYF
TRBJ2-7,.,.,TRBV7-2,TGTGCCAGCAGCTCCCGGAGAACAGGGTCCTACGAGCAGTACTTC,CASSSRRTGSYEQYF
TRBJ2-1,.,TRBD1,TRBV29-1,TGCAGCGTTGAGGACAGGGGGGCCTACAATGAGCAGTTCTTC,CSVEDRGAYNEQFF
TRBJ2-5,few,.,TRBV5-1,TGCGCCAGCAGCTTGGCGTCCGGGCTACCCACAGAGACCCAGTACTTC,CASSLASGLPTETQYF
TRBJ1-2,.,.,TRBV30,TGTGCCTGGAGAGGATTAAGCGGTGGCTACACCTTC,CAWRGLSGGYTF
TRBJ1-6,.,.,TRBV20-1,TGCAGTGCTAGACCTAGAGGGGGCTATAATTCACCCCTCCACTTT,CSARPRGGYNSPLHF
TRBJ1-2,.,.,TRBV29-1,TGCAGCGTCCAGGACACCTGGAAGGACTATGGCTACACCTTC,CSVQDTWKDYGYTF
TRBJ2-7,.,TRBD2,TRBV13,TGTGCCAGCAGTTTAACTCGCGGGAGGGCGAAGGACGAGCAGTACTTC,CASSLTRGRAKDEQYF
TRBJ2-7,few,TRBD1,TRBV20-1,TGCAGTGCTAGATCGGACAGGGGCACCTACGAGCAGTACTTC,CSARSDRGTYEQYF
TRBJ2-7,few,TRBD1,TRBV29-1,TGCAGCGCTGGGACAGGGAGCTCCTACGAGCAGTACTTC,CSAGTGSSYEQYF
TRBJ2-1,.,.,TRBV20-1,TGCAGTGCTAGAGATAGGACAGTCAATGAGCAGTTCTTC,CSARDRTVNEQFF
TRBJ2-7,many,.,TRBV7-9,TGTGCCAGCAGCCCCCCCCCAGGGAACGAGCAGTACTTC,CASSPPPGNEQYF
TRBJ1-6,.,.,TRBV4-1,TGCGCCAGCAGCCGAAAGATACTTGGGGGTATCGATTCACCCCTCCACTTT,CASSRKILGGIDSPLHF
TRBJ1-1,.,.,TRBV4-1,TGCGCCAGCAGCCAAGATCAACTCGGACCCCGGAACACTGAAGCTTTCTTT,CASSQDQLGPRNTEAFF
TRBJ2-1,.,TRBD1,TRBV9,TGTGCCAGCAGCGCACAGGGGGCATTGGCCGACGGTTGGGAGCAGTTCTTC,CASSAQGALADGWEQFF
TRBJ2-7,.,TRBD1,TRBV12-3/TRBV12-4,TGTGCCAGCAGCTATGCCGGGACAGGGGTATACGAGCAGTACTTC,CASSYAGTGVYEQYF
TRBJ2-1,.,TRBD1,TRBV3-1,TGTGCCAGCAGCCAAGATCGACAGGGGGGAGGTGGTGAGCAGTTCTTC,CASSQDRQGGGGEQFF
TRBJ1-6,few,.,TRBV6-5,TGTGCCAGCAGTAGAGCGACAACGAATGATTCACCCCTCCACTTT,CASSRATTNDSPLHF
TRBJ2-3,.,.,TRBV5-1,TGCGCCAGCAGCTTGGCGGCTAGCTGGAGCACAGATACGCAGTATTTT,CASSLAASWSTDTQYF
TRBJ2-5,.,.,TRBV5-1,TGCGCCAGCAGCTTGATTGAGATAGGCCCAGAGACCCAGTACTTC,CASSLIEIGPETQYF
TRBJ1-5,few,TRBD1,TRBV3-1,TGTGCCAGCAGCCAACCCCACACCCGGGACAGGGGTGAAGGCAATCAGCCCCAGCATTTT,CASSQPHTRDRGEGNQPQHF
TRBJ2-1,.,TRBD2,TRBV20-1,TGCAGTGCGCAGACTAGCGGGGTCTACAATGAGCAGTTCTTC,CSAQTSGVYNEQFF